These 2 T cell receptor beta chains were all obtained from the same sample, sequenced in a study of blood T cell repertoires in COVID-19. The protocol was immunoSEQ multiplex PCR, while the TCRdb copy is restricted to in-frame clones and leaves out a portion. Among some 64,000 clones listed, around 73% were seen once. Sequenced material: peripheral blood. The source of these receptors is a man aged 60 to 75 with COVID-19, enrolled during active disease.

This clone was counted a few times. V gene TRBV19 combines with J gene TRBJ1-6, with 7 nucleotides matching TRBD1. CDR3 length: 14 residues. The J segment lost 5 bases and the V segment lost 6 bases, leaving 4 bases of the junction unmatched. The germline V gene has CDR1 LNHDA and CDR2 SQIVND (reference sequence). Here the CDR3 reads CASRFGQDNSPLHF. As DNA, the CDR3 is TGTGCCAGTAGGTTTGGACAGGATAATTCACCCCTCCACTTT. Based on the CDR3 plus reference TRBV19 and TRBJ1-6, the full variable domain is DGGITQSPKYLFRKEGQNVTLSCEQNLNHDAMYWYRQDPGQGLRLIYYSQIVNDFQKGDIAEGYSVSREKKESFPLTVTSAQKNPTAFYLCASRFGQDNSPLHFGNGTRLTVT.

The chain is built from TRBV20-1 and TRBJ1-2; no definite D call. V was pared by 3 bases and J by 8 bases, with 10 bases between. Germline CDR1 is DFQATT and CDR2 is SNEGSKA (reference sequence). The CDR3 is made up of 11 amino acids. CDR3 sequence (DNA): TGCAGTGCTAGTTCCCCCGGGGGCTACACCTTC. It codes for CSASSPGGYTF.